The 3 T cell receptor beta chains reported below all come from one sample, sequenced in a study of T-cell memory formation after mild COVID-19. TCRdb passed the 5' RACE reads through MiXCR, listing each CDR3 protein once. The sample holds hundreds of thousands of distinct CDR3 sequences; 20% to 25% are singletons and the top ten take roughly 21%. Sequencing was carried out using PBMCs or a T cell subset sorted from them (not recorded which). Every receptor here comes from a man aged 18 to 29 who had mild COVID-19 (a few samples of this study predate the infection). Cell type and time point are not known.

This clonotype was picked up a small number of times. J is TRBJ2-1 and V is TRBV11-2; D unresolved. The CDR3 totals 13 residues. With 8 bases removed from V and 6 bases from J, the gap between germline ends came to 14 bases. Germline V gene sequence: CDR1 SGHAT, CDR2 FQNNGV. The CDR3: CASGLATFNEQFF. The CDR3 bases are TGTGCCAGCGGTTTAGCCACCTTCAATGAGCAGTTCTTC.

The chain joins TRBV7-9 to TRBJ1-2; D is undetermined. The CDR3 is 12 amino acids. The ends were cut back, 6 bases at V and 5 bases at J, with 10 bases in the middle. From germline, CDR1 is SEHNR and CDR2 FQNEAQ (reference sequence). CDR3 protein: CASRFQEYGYTF. CDR3 in DNA: TGTGCCAGCAGATTCCAGGAGTATGGCTACACCTTC. Filled out from reference TRBV7-9 and TRBJ1-2, the complete variable domain reads DTGVSQNPRHKITKRGQNVTFRCDPISEHNRLYWYRQTLGQGPEFLTYFQNEAQLEKSRLLSDRFSAERPKGSFSTLEIQRTEQGDSAMYLCASRFQEYGYTFGSGTRLTVV.

For the CDR3, the DNA is TGCAGTGCTAGAGTCGGGAATGAAAAACTGTTTTTT. This encodes CSARVGNEKLFF. V is TRBV20-1 and J is TRBJ1-4; D call uncertain. The CDR3 totals 12 residues. CDR1 and CDR2 from the germline V gene are DFQATT and SNEGSKA (reference sequence). V was trimmed by 1 base and J by 5 bases, leaving 5 bases between them.